This note documents a single TCR beta chain sequence. Libraries were prepared by immunoSEQ multiplex PCR; TCRdb keeps only in-frame clonotypes and omits some of them. The sample has over a million clones, around 97% seen once. This CDR3 has 17 residues. Germline trimming cut 0 bases from V and 0 bases from J; bases unmatched to any gene: 6. Germline V CDR1 and CDR2: SGHRS, YFSETQ. The entry originates in a study of shared clonotypes between healthy human individuals. The TCR originated in a man aged 25-45 years in good health. The chain recombines TRBV5-1 with TRBJ2-7; 10 nucleotides line up with TRBD2. Sample: naive CD4+ T cells sorted from blood. Subset reported: CD45RA+ positively selected. CDR3 nucleotide sequence: TGCGCCAGCAGCTTGGTTGCGGGACTAGCGAACTCCTACGAGCAGTACTTC. Encoded protein: CASSLVAGLANSYEQYF.